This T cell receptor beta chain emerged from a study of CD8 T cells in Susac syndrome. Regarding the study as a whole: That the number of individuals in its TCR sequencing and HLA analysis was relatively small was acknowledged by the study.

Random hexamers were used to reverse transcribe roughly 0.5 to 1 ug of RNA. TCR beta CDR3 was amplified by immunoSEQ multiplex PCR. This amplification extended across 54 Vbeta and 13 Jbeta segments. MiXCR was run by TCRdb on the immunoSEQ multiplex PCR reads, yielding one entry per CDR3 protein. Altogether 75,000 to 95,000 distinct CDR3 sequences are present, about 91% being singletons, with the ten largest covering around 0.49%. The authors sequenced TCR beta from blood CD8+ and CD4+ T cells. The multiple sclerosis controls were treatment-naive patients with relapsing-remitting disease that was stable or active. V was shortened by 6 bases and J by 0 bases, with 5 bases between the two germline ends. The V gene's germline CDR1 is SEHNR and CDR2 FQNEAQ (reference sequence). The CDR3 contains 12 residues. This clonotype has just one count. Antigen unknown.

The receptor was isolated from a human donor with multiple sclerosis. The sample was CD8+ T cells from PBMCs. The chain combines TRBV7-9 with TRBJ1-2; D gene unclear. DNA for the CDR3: TGTGCCAGCAGAGTGCCTAACTATGGCTACACCTTC. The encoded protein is CASRVPNYGYTF.